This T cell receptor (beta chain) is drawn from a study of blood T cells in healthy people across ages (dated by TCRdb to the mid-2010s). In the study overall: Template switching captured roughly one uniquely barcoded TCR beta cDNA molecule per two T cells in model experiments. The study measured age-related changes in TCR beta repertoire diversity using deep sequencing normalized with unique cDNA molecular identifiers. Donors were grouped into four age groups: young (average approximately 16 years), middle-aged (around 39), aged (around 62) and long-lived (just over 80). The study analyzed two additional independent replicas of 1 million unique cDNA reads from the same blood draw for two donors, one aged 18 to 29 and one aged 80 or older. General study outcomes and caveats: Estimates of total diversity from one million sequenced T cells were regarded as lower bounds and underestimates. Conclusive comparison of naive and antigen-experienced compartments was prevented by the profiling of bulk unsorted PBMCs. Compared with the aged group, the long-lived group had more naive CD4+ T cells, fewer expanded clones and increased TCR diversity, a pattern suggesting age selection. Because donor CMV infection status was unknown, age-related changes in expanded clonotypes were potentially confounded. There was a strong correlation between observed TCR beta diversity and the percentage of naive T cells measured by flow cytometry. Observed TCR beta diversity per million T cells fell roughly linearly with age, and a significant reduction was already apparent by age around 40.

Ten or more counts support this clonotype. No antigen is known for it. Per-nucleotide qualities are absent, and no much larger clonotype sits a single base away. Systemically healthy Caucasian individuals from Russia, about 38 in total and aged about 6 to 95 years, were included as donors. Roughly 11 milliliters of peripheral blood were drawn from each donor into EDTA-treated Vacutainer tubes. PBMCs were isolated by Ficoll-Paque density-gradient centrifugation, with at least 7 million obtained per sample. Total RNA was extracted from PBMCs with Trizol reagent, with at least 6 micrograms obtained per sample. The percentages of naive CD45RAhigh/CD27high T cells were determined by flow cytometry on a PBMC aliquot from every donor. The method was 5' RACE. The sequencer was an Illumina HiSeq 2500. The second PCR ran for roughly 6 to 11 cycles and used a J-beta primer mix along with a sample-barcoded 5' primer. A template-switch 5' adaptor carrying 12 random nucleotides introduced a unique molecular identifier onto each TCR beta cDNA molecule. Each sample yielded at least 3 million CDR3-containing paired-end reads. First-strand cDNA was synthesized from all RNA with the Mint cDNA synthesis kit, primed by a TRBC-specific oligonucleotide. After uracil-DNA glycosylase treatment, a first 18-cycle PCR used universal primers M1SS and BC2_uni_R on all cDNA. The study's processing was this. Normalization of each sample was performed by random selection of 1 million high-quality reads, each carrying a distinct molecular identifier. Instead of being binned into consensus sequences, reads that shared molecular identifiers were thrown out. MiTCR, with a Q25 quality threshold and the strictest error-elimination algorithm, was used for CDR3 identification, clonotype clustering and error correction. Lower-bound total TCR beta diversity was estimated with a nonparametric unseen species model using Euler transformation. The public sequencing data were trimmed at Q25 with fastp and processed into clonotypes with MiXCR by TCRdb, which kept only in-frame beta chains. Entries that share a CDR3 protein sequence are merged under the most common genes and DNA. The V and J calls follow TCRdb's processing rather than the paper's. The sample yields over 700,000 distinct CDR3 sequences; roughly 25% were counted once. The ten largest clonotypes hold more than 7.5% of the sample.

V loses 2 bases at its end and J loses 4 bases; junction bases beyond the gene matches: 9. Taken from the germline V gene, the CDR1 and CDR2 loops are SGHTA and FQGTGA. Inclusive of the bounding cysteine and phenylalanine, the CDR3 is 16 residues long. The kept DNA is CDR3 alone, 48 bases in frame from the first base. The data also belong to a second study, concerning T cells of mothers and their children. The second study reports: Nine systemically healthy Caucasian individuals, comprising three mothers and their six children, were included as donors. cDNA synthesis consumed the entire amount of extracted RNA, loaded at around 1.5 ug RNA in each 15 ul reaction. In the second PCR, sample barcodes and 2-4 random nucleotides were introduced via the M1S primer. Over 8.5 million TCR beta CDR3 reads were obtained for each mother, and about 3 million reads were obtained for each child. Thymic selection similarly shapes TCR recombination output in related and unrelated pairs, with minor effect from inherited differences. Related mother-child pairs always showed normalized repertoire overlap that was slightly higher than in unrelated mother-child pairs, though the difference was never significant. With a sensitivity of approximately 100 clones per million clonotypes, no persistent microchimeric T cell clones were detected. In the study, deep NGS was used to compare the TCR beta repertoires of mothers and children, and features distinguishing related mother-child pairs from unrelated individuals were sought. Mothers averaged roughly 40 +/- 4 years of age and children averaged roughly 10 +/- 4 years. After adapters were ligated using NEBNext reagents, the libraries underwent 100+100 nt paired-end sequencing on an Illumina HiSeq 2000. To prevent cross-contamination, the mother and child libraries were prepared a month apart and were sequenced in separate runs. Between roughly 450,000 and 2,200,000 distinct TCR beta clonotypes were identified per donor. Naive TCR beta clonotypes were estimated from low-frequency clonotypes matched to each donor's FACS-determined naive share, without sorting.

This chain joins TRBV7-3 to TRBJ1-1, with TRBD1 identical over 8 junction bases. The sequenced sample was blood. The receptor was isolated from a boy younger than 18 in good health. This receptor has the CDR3 CASSLGAGGSTTEAFF. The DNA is TGTGCCAGCAGCTTAGGGGCAGGGGGCTCGACCACTGAAGCTTTCTTT.